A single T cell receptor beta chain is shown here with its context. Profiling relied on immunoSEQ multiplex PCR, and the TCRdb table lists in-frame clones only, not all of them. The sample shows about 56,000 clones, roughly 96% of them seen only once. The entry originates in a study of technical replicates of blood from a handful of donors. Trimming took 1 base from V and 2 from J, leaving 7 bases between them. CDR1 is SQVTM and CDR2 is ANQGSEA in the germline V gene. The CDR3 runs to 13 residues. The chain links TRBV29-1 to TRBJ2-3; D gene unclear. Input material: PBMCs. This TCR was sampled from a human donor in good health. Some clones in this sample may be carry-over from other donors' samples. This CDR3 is CSVEGRLTDTQYF. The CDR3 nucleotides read TGCAGCGTTGAAGGCAGGCTCACAGATACGCAGTATTTT.